Shown below are 7 T cell receptor beta chains from a single sample sequenced in a study of OX40 agonist ivuxolimab in advanced cancers. Produced via immunoSEQ multiplex PCR; TCRdb's table is partial and in-frame only. In the table there are 15,000 to 20,000 clones, 75% to 95% of which are singletons. Sample: CD4+ or CD8+ T cells sorted from blood, taken in a trial of the OX40 agonist ivuxolimab. The receptors derive from an adult with an advanced solid tumor such as melanoma, head and neck, liver or kidney cancer.

There are a few counts of this clone. Within the sample, other DNA sequences also encode this same CDR3. The V call is TRBV7-9, the J call TRBJ1-1; possibly TRBD1 for D (5 bases). V lost 2 bases, J lost 4 bases, and 8 bases lay in between. This CDR3 has 13 amino acids. The germline CDR1 and CDR2 sequences are SEHNR and FQNEAQ (reference sequence). As DNA, the CDR3 is TGTGCCAGCAGCTTACAGGGTGGCACTGAAGCTTTCTTT. Amino acid sequence: CASSLQGGTEAFF. Full variable domain (remainder filled in from reference TRBV7-9 and TRBJ1-1): DTGVSQNPRHKITKRGQNVTFRCDPISEHNRLYWYRQTLGQGPEFLTYFQNEAQLEKSRLLSDRFSAERPKGSFSTLEIQRTEQGDSAMYLCASSLQGGTEAFFGQGTRLTVV.

This clone has just a few counts. V gene TRBV4-2 combines with J gene TRBJ2-7; TRBD1 agrees at 10 bases. CDR3 length equals 15 residues. CDR1 is LGHNA and CDR2 is YNFKEQ in the germline V gene. V lost 1 base, J lost 1 base, and 1 base stayed unmatched. The CDR3 here is CASSQGTGGSYEQYF. The DNA of the CDR3 is TGTGCCAGCAGCCAAGGGACAGGGGGGTCCTACGAGCAGTACTTC.

This chain uses TRBV7-9 with TRBJ2-6, with D unclear. Germline V CDR1 and CDR2: SEHNR, FQNEAQ (reference sequence). The CDR3 covers 17 residues. Trimming took off 3 bases at V and 3 bases at J, with 15 bases between the two ends. In DNA, the CDR3 is TGTGCCAGCAGCTTTCCCGGGTGGGGTGGTGGGGCCAACGTCCTGACTTTC. It specifies CASSFPGWGGGANVLTF. The full variable domain, its missing parts supplied by reference TRBV7-9 and TRBJ2-6, is DTGVSQNPRHKITKRGQNVTFRCDPISEHNRLYWYRQTLGQGPEFLTYFQNEAQLEKSRLLSDRFSAERPKGSFSTLEIQRTEQGDSAMYLCASSFPGWGGGANVLTFGAGSRLTVL.

V gene TRBV29-1 combines with J gene TRBJ1-1; D gene unclear. From germline, CDR1 is SQVTM and CDR2 ANQGSEA. The CDR3 runs 13 residues. The V and J ends lost 8 bases and 0 bases respectively, with 13 bases between them. The CDR3 protein is CSLRRRLNTEAFF. CDR3 DNA: TGCAGCCTCCGGCGGCGCTTGAACACTGAAGCTTTCTTT.

This clone has more than one count but fewer than ten. This chain connects TRBV5-4 to TRBJ2-7; 8 bases map to TRBD2. V lost 0 bases to trimming and J lost 7 bases; unmatched junction nucleotides: 6. Germline CDR1 reads SGHNT; CDR2 reads YYREEE (reference sequence). CDR3 length equals 14 residues. The CDR3 sequence: CASSLESGRREQYF. The DNA for the CDR3 is TGTGCCAGCAGCTTGGAGAGCGGGAGAAGGGAGCAGTACTTC.

This sequence joins TRBV27 and TRBJ2-7; D gene uncertain. The V end lost 4 bases, the J end lost 4 bases, and 11 bases lay between the germline ends. The CDR3 length is 13 residues. Germline V lookup: CDR1 MNHEY, CDR2 SMNVEV (reference sequence). CDR3 bases: TGTGCCAGCAGTTCAAAGGTCGGGTACGAGCAGTACTTC. Translated, it gives CASSSKVGYEQYF.

In this sample, this clone turned up once. V gene TRBV19 combines with J gene TRBJ2-7; D not certain. Germline V lookup: CDR1 LNHDA, CDR2 SQIVND (reference sequence). V lost 6 bases, J lost 2 bases, and 11 bases lay in between. The CDR3 extends over 13 amino acids. Written as DNA, the CDR3 is TGTGCCAGTAGATCTCGGCTAACCTACGAGCAGTACTTC. Its protein is CASRSRLTYEQYF.